The rows below give T cell receptor beta chains drawn from one sample of a study of blood T cell repertoires in COVID-19. TCRdb's table, derived via immunoSEQ multiplex PCR, lists solely in-frame clones and lacks some. The data contain 350,000 to 500,000 clones, approximately 91% of them seen just once; the ten biggest clones take up 1.4%. Sequences were obtained from PBMCs or T cells enriched from blood (not recorded which). Every receptor here comes from a woman under 30 who had been exposed to COVID-19. Each CDR3 is given with its conserved first and last residue. Fields, in order: D gene, clone size, J gene, V gene, CDR3 DNA, CDR3 protein. The D gene is left open where the match is weak. The size field is filled for only some rows; it gives once, few, many or a size class.

- - TRBJ2-1 TRBV28 TGTGCCAGCAGTTTACGGGGGGCGCTTTACAATGAGCAGTTCTTC CASSLRGALYNEQFF
- - TRBJ1-2 TRBV28 TGTGCCAGCAGTCCCCGCGTGCGGGATCCTCGGAGCTACACCTTC CASSPRVRDPRSYTF
- once TRBJ1-2 TRBV12-3/TRBV12-4 TGTGCCAGCAGTTTCGGCTGGGAGTATGGCTACACCTTC CASSFGWEYGYTF
- - TRBJ2-7 TRBV10-2 TGCGCCAGCAGTGAGGAGGGATCTTCGTACGAGCAGTACTTC CASSEEGSSYEQYF
TRBD1 - TRBJ2-5 TRBV28 TGTGCCAGCAGTTTACCTTTCGGGACAGCAGAGACCCAGTACTTC CASSLPFGTAETQYF
- - TRBJ2-3 TRBV12-1 TGTGCCAGCAGCCCCAGACCCCCTAGCGGGCCCCCCAGAGATACGCAGTATTTT CASSPRPPSGPPRDTQYF
- - TRBJ1-1 TRBV19 TGTGCCAGTAGTATCGACAGGAACACTGAAGCTTTCTTT CASSIDRNTEAFF
TRBD1 - TRBJ1-2 TRBV5-5 TGTGCCAGCAGCTTAGGACAGGGTTCTTTCGGCTACACCTTC CASSLGQGSFGYTF
TRBD1 - TRBJ1-1 TRBV7-9 TGTGCCAGCAGCACAGGACAGGGCGGGAGTTGGACTGAAGCTTTCTTT CASSTGQGGSWTEAFF
TRBD2 - TRBJ2-7 TRBV3-1/TRBV3-2 TGTGCCAGCAGCTACGCGGGAGGCGAGCAGTACTTC CASSYAGGEQYF
TRBD1 - TRBJ2-7 TRBV12-3/TRBV12-4 TGTGCCAGCAGTTCCACAGGGGCAAAGCAGTACTTC CASSSTGAKQYF
TRBD1 - TRBJ1-1 TRBV18 TGTGCCAGCTCACCACCCGCGGGACAGGGTTCTGAAGCTTTCTTT CASSPPAGQGSEAFF
TRBD1 - TRBJ1-4 TRBV29-1 TGCAGCGGTCTCGACAGGGGAGAGGAAAAACTGTTTTTT CSGLDRGEEKLFF
- - TRBJ1-3 TRBV28 TGTGCCAGCAGTGGGGCTCACGCTGGGAACACCATATATTTT CASSGAHAGNTIYF
TRBD1 few TRBJ1-2 TRBV7-2 TGTGCCAGCAGGGAATACCCGGGACAGGGAAGCTATGGCTACACCTTC CASREYPGQGSYGYTF
TRBD1 - TRBJ1-2 TRBV7-9 TGTGCCAGCAGCTGGGACAGGGATGGCTATGGCTACACCTTC CASSWDRDGYGYTF
TRBD2 - TRBJ2-7 TRBV7-2 TGTGCCAGCAGCTTAGCTCCTAGCGGTGCTTACGAGCAGTACTTC CASSLAPSGAYEQYF
TRBD1 - TRBJ2-7 TRBV10-2 TGCGCCAGCAGTGAGTCGGCAGGGGGCGCGAACGAGCAGTACTTC CASSESAGGANEQYF
- once TRBJ1-6 TRBV30 TGTGCCTGGAGTTCTTCCATCGCACTAAAAACGAATTCACCCCTCCACTTT CAWSSSIALKTNSPLHF
- - TRBJ1-1 TRBV2 TGTGCCAGCAGTGGGACACAAAACACTGAAGCTTTCTTT CASSGTQNTEAFF
- - TRBJ1-1 TRBV11-3 TGTGCCAGCAGCTTAGAACGGTTCTCGGAAGCTTTCTTT CASSLERFSEAFF
TRBD1 - TRBJ1-6 TRBV5-1 TGCGCCAGCAGCTTGCACGGGACAGGGGACTCACCCCTCCACTTT CASSLHGTGDSPLHF
TRBD1 - TRBJ2-7 TRBV15 TGTGCCACCAGCAGCGGACAGGGGGCTTACGAGCAGTACTTC CATSSGQGAYEQYF
- few TRBJ2-1 TRBV19 TGTGCCTCAAGATTCCCGGGACTGATAGGCAATGAGCAGTTCTTC CASRFPGLIGNEQFF
TRBD2 - TRBJ2-1 TRBV24-1 TGTGCCACCAGTGACCGTAGCGGGATGTCCTACAATGAGCAGTTCTTC CATSDRSGMSYNEQFF
- - TRBJ2-3 TRBV9 TGTGCCAGCAGCGTAGCGCACCCTCCGGGGGATACGCAGTATTTT CASSVAHPPGDTQYF
- - TRBJ1-5 TRBV6-5 TGTGCCAGCAGTTACGATCGCGATCAGCCCCAGCATTTT CASSYDRDQPQHF
TRBD1 - TRBJ1-1 TRBV18 TGTGCCAGCTCACTCCAGGGGGGGAACACTGAAGCTTTCTTT CASSLQGGNTEAFF
- - TRBJ1-1 TRBV28 TGTGCCACCACCCTCCGGTCCACTGAAGCTTTCTTT CATTLRSTEAFF
- - TRBJ2-3 TRBV28 TGTGCCAGCAGTTCCTCCCCCCTAAGGAGGACCACAGATACGCAGTATTTT CASSSSPLRRTTDTQYF
- - TRBJ2-5 TRBV7-3 TGTGCCAGCAGCTTAGCTCCTAGCTCCCAAGAGACCCAGTACTTC CASSLAPSSQETQYF
TRBD2 once TRBJ2-1 TRBV24-1 TGTGCCACCAGTACCGGACTAGCGGTCGACAATGAGCAGTTCTTC CATSTGLAVDNEQFF
TRBD1 - TRBJ1-5 TRBV28 TGTGCCAGCAGTTTAACTGGGGCCCGACAGGGGAATCAGCCCCAGCATTTT CASSLTGARQGNQPQHF
- few TRBJ1-5 TRBV19 TGTGCCAGTAGTATAGCGGGGGGCAATCAGCCCCAGCATTTT CASSIAGGNQPQHF
TRBD2 - TRBJ2-1 TRBV6-5 TGTGCCAGCCGCCAGCCCGGGACTACTCTTAGTGAGCAGTTCTTC CASRQPGTTLSEQFF
TRBD1 - TRBJ1-5 TRBV27 TGTGCCAGCAGTCCGGGGACAGGGGGCAATCAGCCCCAGCATTTT CASSPGTGGNQPQHF
- - TRBJ1-1 TRBV24-1 TGTGCCACCAGTGATACCGGGGGACACACTGAAGCTTTCTTT CATSDTGGHTEAFF
- - TRBJ2-1 TRBV28 TGTGCCAGCAGCCAGCAGGGTTCGGACAATGAGCAGTTCTTC CASSQQGSDNEQFF
- - TRBJ1-2 TRBV6-5 TGTGCCAGCAGTTCGACAGCTGCTAACTATGGCTACACCTTC CASSSTAANYGYTF
TRBD1 - TRBJ2-2 TRBV7-9 TGTGCCAGCAGCTTAGGGACAGGGGGCCGGGAGCTGTTTTTT CASSLGTGGRELFF
TRBD1 - TRBJ1-2 TRBV29-1 TGCAGCGTTCAGTCGGACAGGGGGCCCTATGGCTACACCTTC CSVQSDRGPYGYTF
TRBD1 - TRBJ2-1 TRBV9 TGTGCCAGCAGCCTCGGGACAGGGGGCCAATTTGGCTACAATGAGCAGTTCTTC CASSLGTGGQFGYNEQFF
TRBD2 - TRBJ2-2 TRBV7-8 TGTGCCAGCAGCTTAAGTTACCTCGGGCCTAGCGGGACGAGGACCGGGGAGCTGTTTTTT CASSLSYLGPSGTRTGELFF
- once TRBJ2-3 TRBV5-5 TGTGCCAGCAGCCCCAACACAGATACGCAGTATTTT CASSPNTDTQYF
TRBD1 - TRBJ1-5 TRBV19 TGTGCCACGGCCGGGACAGGGGGTATGAGCAATCAGCCCCAGCATTTT CATAGTGGMSNQPQHF
- - TRBJ1-4 TRBV7-2 TGTGCCAGCAGCTTAAGCCAGGGCGGGAGTGAAAAACTGTTTTTT CASSLSQGGSEKLFF
TRBD1 - TRBJ2-1 TRBV3-1/TRBV3-2 TGTGCCAGCAGGGCGTTCGGACAGGGGGTCGCTAATGAGCAGTTCTTC CASRAFGQGVANEQFF
TRBD1 - TRBJ2-7 TRBV18 TGTGCCAGCTCACCACAGGGGGCCGTGACCTACGAGCAGTACTTC CASSPQGAVTYEQYF
TRBD1 - TRBJ2-2 TRBV28 TGTGCCAGCAGAATCAGGGGGTACACCGGGGAGCTGTTTTTT CASRIRGYTGELFF
- - TRBJ1-2 TRBV28 TGTGCCAGCAGTATTGACAACAACTATGGCTACACCTTC CASSIDNNYGYTF
TRBD1 - TRBJ1-2 TRBV27 TGTGCCAGCAGGCCGGACAGGCTCCAGAACTATGGCTACACCTTC CASRPDRLQNYGYTF
TRBD2 - TRBJ2-1 TRBV18 TGTGCCAGCTCACCGGAATCAAGCGGGGGGACTAATGAGCAGTTCTTC CASSPESSGGTNEQFF
- - TRBJ1-3 TRBV3-1/TRBV3-2 TGTGCCAGCAGCCAAGCTCCAGGGGCTGGAAACACCATATATTTT CASSQAPGAGNTIYF
- - TRBJ2-3 TRBV4-3 TGCGCCAGCAGCCCCGGTGGACCAGGGGGGTTGACAGATACGCAGTATTTT CASSPGGPGGLTDTQYF
TRBD2 - TRBJ2-3 TRBV5-8 TGTGCCAGCAGCCAACCGCGGGCTAGCGGGAGGAGGGAGGATACGCAGTATTTT CASSQPRASGRREDTQYF
- - TRBJ1-5 TRBV28 TGTGCCAGCAGTTTATCTGGAGTCGGGGATCAGCCCCAGCATTTT CASSLSGVGDQPQHF
- - TRBJ2-3 TRBV6-5 TGTGCCATCTCCCTCGACGGGGGATGGGATACGCAGTATTTT CAISLDGGWDTQYF
- - TRBJ2-3 TRBV4-1 TGCGCCAGCAGCCAAGGGGGAACGAGGGATAGCACAGATACGCAGTATTTT CASSQGGTRDSTDTQYF
TRBD2 few TRBJ2-7 TRBV18 TGTGCCAGCTCCCGGCGGGAGGATCGGTACTTC CASSRREDRYF